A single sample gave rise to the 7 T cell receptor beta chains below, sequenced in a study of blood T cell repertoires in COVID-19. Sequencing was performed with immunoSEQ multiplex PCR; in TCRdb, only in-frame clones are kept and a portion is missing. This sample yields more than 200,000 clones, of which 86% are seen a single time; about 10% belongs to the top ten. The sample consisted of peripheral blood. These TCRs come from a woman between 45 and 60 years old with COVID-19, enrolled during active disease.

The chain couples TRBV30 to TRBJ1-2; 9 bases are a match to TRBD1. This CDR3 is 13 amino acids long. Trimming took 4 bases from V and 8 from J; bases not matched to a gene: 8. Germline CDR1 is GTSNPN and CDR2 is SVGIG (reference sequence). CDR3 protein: CAWTPGQGGGYTF. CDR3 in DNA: TGTGCCTGGACCCCGGGACAGGGAGGCGGCTACACCTTC.

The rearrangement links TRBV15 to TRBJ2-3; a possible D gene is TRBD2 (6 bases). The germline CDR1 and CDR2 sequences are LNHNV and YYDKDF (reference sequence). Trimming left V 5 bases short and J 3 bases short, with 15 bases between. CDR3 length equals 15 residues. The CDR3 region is CATSPLGGRTDTQYF. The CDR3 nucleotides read TGTGCCACCAGCCCCTTGGGGGGTCGGACAGATACGCAGTATTTT.

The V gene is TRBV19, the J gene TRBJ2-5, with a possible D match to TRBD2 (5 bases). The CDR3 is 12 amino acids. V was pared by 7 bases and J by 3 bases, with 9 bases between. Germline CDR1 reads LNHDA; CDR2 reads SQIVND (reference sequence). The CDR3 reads CASTGFEETQYF. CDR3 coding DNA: TGTGCCAGTACGGGGTTCGAAGAGACCCAGTACTTC.

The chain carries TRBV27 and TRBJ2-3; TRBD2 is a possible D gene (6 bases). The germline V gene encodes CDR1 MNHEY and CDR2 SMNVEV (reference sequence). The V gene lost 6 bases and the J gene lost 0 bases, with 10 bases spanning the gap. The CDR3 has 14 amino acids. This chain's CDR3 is CASRRGGSTDTQYF. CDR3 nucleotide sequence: TGTGCCAGCAGGCGGGGCGGGAGCACAGATACGCAGTATTTT.

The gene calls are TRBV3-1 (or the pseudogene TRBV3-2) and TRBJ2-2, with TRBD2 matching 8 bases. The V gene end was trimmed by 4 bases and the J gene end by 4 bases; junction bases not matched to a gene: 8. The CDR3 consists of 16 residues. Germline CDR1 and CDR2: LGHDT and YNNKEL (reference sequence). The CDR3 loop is CASSPLAGPSTGELFF. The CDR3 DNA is TGTGCCAGCAGCCCTCTAGCGGGCCCAAGCACCGGGGAGCTGTTTTTT.

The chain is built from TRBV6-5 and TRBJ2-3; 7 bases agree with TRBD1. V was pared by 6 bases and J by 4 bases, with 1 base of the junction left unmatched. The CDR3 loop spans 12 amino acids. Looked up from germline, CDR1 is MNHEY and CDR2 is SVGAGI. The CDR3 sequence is CASRTGSDTQYF. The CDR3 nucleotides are TGTGCCAGCAGGACAGGGTCAGATACGCAGTATTTT.

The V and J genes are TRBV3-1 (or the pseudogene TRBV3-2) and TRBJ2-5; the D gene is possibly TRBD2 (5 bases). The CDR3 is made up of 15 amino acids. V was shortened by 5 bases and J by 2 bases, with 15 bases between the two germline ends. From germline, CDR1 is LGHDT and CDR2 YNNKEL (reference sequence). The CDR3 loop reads CASSDVASPQETQYF. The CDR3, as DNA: TGTGCCAGCAGCGATGTGGCTAGCCCACAAGAGACCCAGTACTTC.